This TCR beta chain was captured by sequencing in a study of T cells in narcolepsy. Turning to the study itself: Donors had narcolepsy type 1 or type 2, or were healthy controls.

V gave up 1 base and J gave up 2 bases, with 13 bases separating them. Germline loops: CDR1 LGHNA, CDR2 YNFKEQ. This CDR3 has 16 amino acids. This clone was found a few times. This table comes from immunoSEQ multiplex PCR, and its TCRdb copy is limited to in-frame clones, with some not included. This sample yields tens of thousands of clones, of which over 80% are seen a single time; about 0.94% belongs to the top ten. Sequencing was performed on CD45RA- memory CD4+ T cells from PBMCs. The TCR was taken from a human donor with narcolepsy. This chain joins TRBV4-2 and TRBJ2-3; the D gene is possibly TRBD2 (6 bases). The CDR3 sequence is CASSQVVRGTTDTQYF. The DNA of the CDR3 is TGTGCCAGCAGCCAAGTAGTTCGGGGGACCACAGATACGCAGTATTTT.